This T cell receptor beta chain was observed in a study of cytomegalovirus exposure and HLA in healthy donors. The CDR3 is 15 amino acids. Trimming took 5 bases from V and 4 from J, leaving 16 bases between them. Germline CDR1 reads SGHRS; CDR2 reads YFSETQ. Study conclusions and caveats: Earlier analysis yielded a pattern in which most TCR beta V segments were productive about 87% or about 30% of the time. A link between a missense DCLRE1C variant and TCR beta V- and J-gene trimming emerged from a later analysis.

PCR involved 60 Vbeta and 13 Jbeta primers. Clones were sequenced by immunoSEQ multiplex PCR, and TCRdb holds only the in-frame ones, with some missing. The data contain 160,000 or so clones, over 65% of them singletons. A word on this clone: Its antigen is unidentified.

The chain links TRBV5-1 to TRBJ2-1, with a weak D call TRBD1 (8 bases). This TCR derives from a man between 60 and 70 years old in good health and CMV-seronegative. The sample was PBMCs. As DNA, the CDR3 is TGCGCCAGCAGACGACAGGGGAGGGGTTACAATGAGCAGTTCTTC. Its protein is CASRRQGRGYNEQFF.